This section outlines one T cell receptor (beta chain) sequence together with its context. The sample holds a few counts of this clonotype. Its specific antigen is unknown. There are no base qualities to consult, and no much larger clone falls within one base. The donors were about 40 Caucasian individuals from Russia, aged 6 to 90 years, who were systemically healthy. Each donor gave about 10 milliliters of peripheral blood, drawn into EDTA-treated Vacutainer tubes. PBMCs were isolated by Ficoll-Paque density-gradient centrifugation, with at least 6 million obtained per sample. Total RNA was extracted from PBMCs with Trizol reagent, with at least 6 micrograms obtained per sample. The percentages of naive CD45RAhigh/CD27high T cells were determined by flow cytometry on a PBMC aliquot from every donor. Preparation of the library involved 5' RACE. Sequencing was carried out with an Illumina HiSeq 2500. A second PCR of roughly 7 to 11 cycles was performed with a sample-barcoded 5' primer and a J-beta primer mix. Each TCR beta cDNA molecule received a unique molecular identifier from a template-switch 5' adaptor carrying 12 random nucleotides. At least 3 million CDR3-containing paired-end reads were obtained from each sample. First-strand cDNA synthesis was performed from all RNA using the Mint cDNA synthesis kit, with priming by a TRBC-specific oligonucleotide. After uracil-DNA glycosylase treatment, a first 18-cycle PCR used universal primers M1SS and BC2_uni_R on all cDNA. Turning to the authors' computational methods: For normalization, 1 million high-quality reads were randomly selected from each sample, with every read carrying a distinct molecular identifier. Reads sharing molecular identifiers were discarded rather than binned into consensus sequences. MiTCR, run with a Q25 quality threshold and the strictest error-elimination algorithm, handled CDR3 identification, clonotype clustering and error correction. A nonparametric unseen species model using Euler transformation provided a lower-bound estimate of total TCR beta diversity. TCRdb redid the processing of the public reads, applying fastp at Q25 and MiXCR, and retained in-frame beta chains. Entries that share a CDR3 protein sequence are merged under the most common genes and DNA. TCRdb, not the authors, supplied the V and J calls. Across this sample there are roughly 1,300,000 distinct CDR3 sequences, with 59% seen only once. Over 6.5% of the sample lies in the top ten.

The germline V gene encodes CDR1 LGHNA and CDR2 YSLEER. The junction carries 11 bases between V and J, which are trimmed by 0 bases and 0 bases respectively. The CDR3 covers 17 residues, taking in both the cysteine and the phenylalanine. Here the CDR3 DNA is all that survives: 51 bases in frame from base 1. These data originate in a study of blood T cells in healthy people across ages (dated by TCRdb to the mid-2010s). In the study overall: Template switching captured roughly one uniquely barcoded TCR beta cDNA molecule per two T cells in model experiments. Donors of different ages were randomly distributed across sequencing lanes to avoid experimental bias. Two additional independent replicas of 1 million unique cDNA reads from the same blood draw were analyzed for two donors (one aged 18 to 29 and one aged 80 or older). The donors were split into four age groups: young (average about 15 years), middle-aged (more than 35), aged (roughly 68) and long-lived (about 74). To track age-related changes in TCR beta repertoire diversity, the study relied on deep sequencing normalized with unique cDNA molecular identifiers. Study-wide findings and limitations: The percentage of naive T cells measured by flow cytometry correlated strongly with observed TCR beta diversity. Total diversity estimates from one million sequenced T cells were considered lower bounds and underestimates. The CMV infection status of donors was not known, potentially confounding age-related changes in expanded clonotypes. As age increased, observed TCR beta diversity per million T cells dropped in a roughly linear way, and a significant reduction was already evident by age 40. The long-lived group showed more naive CD4+ T cells, fewer expanded clones and increased TCR diversity than the aged group, suggesting age selection. Conclusive comparison of naive and antigen-experienced compartments was prevented by the profiling of bulk unsorted PBMCs.

The sample comprised blood. Recombination connected TRBV4-3 to TRBJ1-4, with the D gene too uncertain to name. The receptor's source is a young man in good health. The DNA is TGCGCCAGCAGCCAAGATCGAGTCTCCGCAACTAATGAAAAACTGTTTTTT. Its product reads: CASSQDRVSATNEKLFF.